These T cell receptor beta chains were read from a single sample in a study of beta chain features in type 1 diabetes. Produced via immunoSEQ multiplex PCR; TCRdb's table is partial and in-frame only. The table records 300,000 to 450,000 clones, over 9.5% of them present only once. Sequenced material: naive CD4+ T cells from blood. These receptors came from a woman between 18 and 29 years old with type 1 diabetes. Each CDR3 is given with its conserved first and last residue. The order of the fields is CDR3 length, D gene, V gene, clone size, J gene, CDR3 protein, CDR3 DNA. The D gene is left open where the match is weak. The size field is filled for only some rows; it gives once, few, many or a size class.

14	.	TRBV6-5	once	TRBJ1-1	CASIKDSLNTEAFF	TGTGCCAGCATCAAGGACAGCTTGAACACTGAAGCTTTCTTT
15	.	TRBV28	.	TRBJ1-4	CASRGWGRGDEKLFF	TGTGCCAGCAGGGGATGGGGACGCGGGGATGAAAAACTGTTTTTT
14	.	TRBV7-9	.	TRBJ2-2	CASSLEAETGELFF	TGTGCCAGCAGCTTAGAAGCGGAAACCGGGGAGCTGTTTTTT
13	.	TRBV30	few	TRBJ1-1	CAWNWRQATEAFF	TGTGCCTGGAACTGGAGACAGGCTACTGAAGCTTTCTTT
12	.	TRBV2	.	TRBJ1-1	CASHGTSTEAFF	TGTGCCAGCCATGGGACATCCACTGAAGCTTTCTTT
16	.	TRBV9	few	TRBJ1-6	CASSAPRRDLRGPLHF	TGTGCCAGCAGCGCGCCCCGGCGGGACCTCCGAGGACCCCTCCACTTT
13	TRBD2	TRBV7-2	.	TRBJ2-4	CASTLAGVNIQYF	TGTGCCAGCACACTAGCGGGGGTAAACATTCAGTACTTC
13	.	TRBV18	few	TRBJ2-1	CASSPGGYDEQFF	TGTGCCAGCTCACCAGGAGGCTATGATGAGCAGTTCTTC
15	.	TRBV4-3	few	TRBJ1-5	CASSQDRTAGQPQHF	TGCGCCAGCAGCCAAGATCGCACAGCCGGTCAGCCCCAGCATTTT
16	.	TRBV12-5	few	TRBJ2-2	CASELSRRRNTGELFF	TGTGCTAGTGAGCTAAGTCGTCGGAGGAACACCGGGGAGCTGTTTTTT
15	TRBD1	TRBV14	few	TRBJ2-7	CASSLTGQGTYEQYF	TGTGCCAGCAGCCTTACGGGACAGGGAACCTACGAGCAGTACTTC
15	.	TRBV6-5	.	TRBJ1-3	CASSWSRGPGNTIYF	TGTGCCAGCAGTTGGTCCAGGGGCCCTGGAAACACCATATATTTT
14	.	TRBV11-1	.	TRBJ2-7	CASSLWESPYEQYF	TGTGCCAGCAGCTTATGGGAGAGCCCCTACGAGCAGTACTTC
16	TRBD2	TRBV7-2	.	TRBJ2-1	CASSQRGTSGSNEQFF	TGTGCCAGCAGCCAACGAGGGACTAGCGGGAGTAATGAGCAGTTCTTC
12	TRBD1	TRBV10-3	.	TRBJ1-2	CAVDRDRYGYTF	TGTGCCGTGGACAGGGATCGGTATGGCTACACCTTC
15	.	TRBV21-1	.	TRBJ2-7	CASRTRRGQYYEQYF	TGTGCCAGCCGGACGAGGCGGGGACAGTACTACGAGCAGTACTTC
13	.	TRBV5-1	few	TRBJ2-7	CASTEGQPGEQYF	TGCGCCAGCACTGAAGGACAGCCTGGGGAGCAGTACTTC